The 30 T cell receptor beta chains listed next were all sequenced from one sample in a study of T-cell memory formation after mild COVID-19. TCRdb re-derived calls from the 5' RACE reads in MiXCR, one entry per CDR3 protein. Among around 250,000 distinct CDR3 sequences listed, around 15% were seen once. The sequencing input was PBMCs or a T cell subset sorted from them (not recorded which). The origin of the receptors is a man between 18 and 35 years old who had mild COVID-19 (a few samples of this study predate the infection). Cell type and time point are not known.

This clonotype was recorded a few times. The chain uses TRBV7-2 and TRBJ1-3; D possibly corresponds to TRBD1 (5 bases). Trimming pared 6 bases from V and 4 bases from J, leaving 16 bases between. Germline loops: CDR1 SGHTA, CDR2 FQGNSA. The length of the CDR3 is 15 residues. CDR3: CASSDVGARGNTIYF. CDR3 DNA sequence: TGTGCCAGCAGTGACGTCGGGGCACGCGGAAACACCATATATTTT.

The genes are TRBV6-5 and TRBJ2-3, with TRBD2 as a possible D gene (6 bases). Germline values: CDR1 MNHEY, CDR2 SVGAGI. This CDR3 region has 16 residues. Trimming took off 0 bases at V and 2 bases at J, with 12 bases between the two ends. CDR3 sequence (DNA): TGTGCCAGCAGTTACTCGGGTGGGGGGTACACAGATACGCAGTATTTT. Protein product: CASSYSGGGYTDTQYF.

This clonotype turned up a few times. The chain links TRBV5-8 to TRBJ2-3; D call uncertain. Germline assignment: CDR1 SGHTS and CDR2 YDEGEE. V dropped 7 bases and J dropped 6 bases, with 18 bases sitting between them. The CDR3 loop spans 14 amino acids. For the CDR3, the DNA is TGTGCCAGCCCCCCGGGCTCCACCCGGGATACGCAGTATTTT. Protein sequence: CASPPGSTRDTQYF.

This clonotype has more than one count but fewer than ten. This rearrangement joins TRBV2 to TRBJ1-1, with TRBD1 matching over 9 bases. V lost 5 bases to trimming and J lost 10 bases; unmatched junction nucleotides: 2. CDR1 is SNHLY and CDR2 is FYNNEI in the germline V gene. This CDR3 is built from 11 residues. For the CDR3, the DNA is TGTGCCAGCAGTTCGGACAGGGGAGCTTTCTTT. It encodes CASSSDRGAFF.

CDR3 nucleotides: TGTGCCACCGACAGGGGGATGAAAGATACGCAGTATTTT. It translates to CATDRGMKDTQYF. This chain connects TRBV15 to TRBJ2-3, with 9 bases matching TRBD1. J was trimmed by 5 bases and V by 8 bases; bases with no gene match: 5. Germline V lookup: CDR1 LNHNV, CDR2 YYDKDF (reference sequence). CDR3 length equals 13 residues. The full variable domain, in which reference TRBV15 and TRBJ2-3 provide the parts outside the CDR3, is DAMVIQNPRYQVTQFGKPVTLSCSQTLNHNVMYWYQQKSSQAPKLLFHYYDKDFNNEADTPDNFQSRRPNTSFCFLDIRSPGLGDTAMYLCATDRGMKDTQYFGPGTRLTVL.

CDR3 coding DNA: TGTGCCAGCAGAGTGACAGGGAGCACAGATACGCAGTATTTT. It translates to CASRVTGSTDTQYF. This chain links TRBV12-3 or TRBV12-4 with TRBJ2-3; 7 positions match TRBD1. The V segment lost 6 bases and the J segment 0 bases; nucleotides outside the gene matches: 3. The CDR3 length is 14 residues.

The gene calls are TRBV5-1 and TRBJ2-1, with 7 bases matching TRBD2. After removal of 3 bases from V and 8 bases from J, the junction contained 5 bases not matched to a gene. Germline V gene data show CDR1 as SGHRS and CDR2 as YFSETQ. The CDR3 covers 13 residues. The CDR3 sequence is CASSSIGLDEQFF. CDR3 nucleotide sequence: TGCGCCAGCAGCTCAATCGGACTAGATGAGCAGTTCTTC.

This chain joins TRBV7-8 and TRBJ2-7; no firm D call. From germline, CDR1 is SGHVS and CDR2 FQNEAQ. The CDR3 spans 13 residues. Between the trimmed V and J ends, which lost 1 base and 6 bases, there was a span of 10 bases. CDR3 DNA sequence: TGTGCCAGCAGCTTAGGGACCTTAATCGAGCAGTACTTC. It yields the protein CASSLGTLIEQYF.

Here the CDR3 DNA reads TGTGCCAGCAGTTATCGACAGGACTACGAGCAGTACGTC. It translates to CASSYRQDYEQYV. The V gene is TRBV6-2 or TRBV6-3, the J gene TRBJ2-7; D perhaps matches TRBD1 (6 bases). V was cut by 3 bases and J by 3 bases, with 9 bases left in between. This CDR3 is 13 amino acids long. In germline, CDR1 is MNHEY, CDR2 SVGEGT.

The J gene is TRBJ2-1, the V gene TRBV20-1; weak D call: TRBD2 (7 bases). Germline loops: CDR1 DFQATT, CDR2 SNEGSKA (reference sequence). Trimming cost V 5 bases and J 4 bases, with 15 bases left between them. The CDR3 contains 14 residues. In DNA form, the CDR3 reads TGCAGTGCTTTGTGGGGGGGGGCTTACAATGAGCAGTTCTTC. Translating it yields CSALWGGAYNEQFF.

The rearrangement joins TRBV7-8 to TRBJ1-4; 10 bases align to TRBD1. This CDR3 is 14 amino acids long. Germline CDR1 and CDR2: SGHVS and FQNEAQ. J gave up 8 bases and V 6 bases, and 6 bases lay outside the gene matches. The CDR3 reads CASRRTGGPEKLFF. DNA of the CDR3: TGTGCCAGCAGAAGGACAGGGGGTCCCGAAAAACTGTTTTTT.

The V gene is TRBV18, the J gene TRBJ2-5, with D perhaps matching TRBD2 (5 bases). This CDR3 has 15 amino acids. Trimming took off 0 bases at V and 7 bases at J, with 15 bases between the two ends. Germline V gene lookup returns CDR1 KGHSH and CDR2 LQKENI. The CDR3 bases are TGTGCCAGCTCACCACCTTCCGGGGAGTGGGGGACCCAGTACTTC. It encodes CASSPPSGEWGTQYF.

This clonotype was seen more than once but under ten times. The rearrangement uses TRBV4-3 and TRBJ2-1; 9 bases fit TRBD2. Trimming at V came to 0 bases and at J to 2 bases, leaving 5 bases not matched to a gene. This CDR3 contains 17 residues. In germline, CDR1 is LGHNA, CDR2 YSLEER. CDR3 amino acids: CASSQDKAGGAYNEQFF. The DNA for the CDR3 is TGCGCCAGCAGCCAAGATAAGGCGGGGGGGGCCTACAATGAGCAGTTCTTC.

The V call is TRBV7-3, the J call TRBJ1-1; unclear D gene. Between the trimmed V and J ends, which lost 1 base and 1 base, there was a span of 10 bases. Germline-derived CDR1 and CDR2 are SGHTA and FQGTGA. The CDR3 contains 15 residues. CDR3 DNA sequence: TGTGCCAGCAGCTTAAGTTTAGGAGCGAACACTGAAGCTTTCTTT. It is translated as CASSLSLGANTEAFF. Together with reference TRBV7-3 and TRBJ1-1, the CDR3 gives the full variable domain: GAGVSQTPSNKVTEKGKYVELRCDPISGHTALYWYRQSLGQGPEFLIYFQGTGAADDSGLPNDRFFAVRPEGSVSTLKIQRTERGDSAVYLCASSLSLGANTEAFFGQGTRLTVV.

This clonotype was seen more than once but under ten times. The CDR3 spells CASSDSLVGGVHGYTF. In DNA, the CDR3 is TGTGCCAGCAGTGACTCGCTGGTCGGTGGGGTCCATGGCTACACCTTC. The J gene is TRBJ1-2, the V gene TRBV6-4; D uncertain. Germline assignment: CDR1 MRHNA and CDR2 SNTAGT. The CDR3 runs to 16 residues. V lost 0 bases and J lost 6, with 17 bases in between.

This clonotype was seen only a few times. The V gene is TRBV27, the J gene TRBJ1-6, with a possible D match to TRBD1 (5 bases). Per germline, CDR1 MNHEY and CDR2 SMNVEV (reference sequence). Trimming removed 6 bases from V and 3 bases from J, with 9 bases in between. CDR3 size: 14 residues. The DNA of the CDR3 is TGTGCCAGCAGCCCAGGGATCTATAATTCACCCCTCCACTTT. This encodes CASSPGIYNSPLHF.

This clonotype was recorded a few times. Written as DNA, the CDR3 is TGTGCCAGCCGCCCCCCCAGCACAGATACGCAGTATTTT. Its protein is CASRPPSTDTQYF. The chain carries TRBV7-3 and TRBJ2-3; D unclear. The V end was cut by 8 bases, the J end by 0 bases, with 9 bases between. Per germline, CDR1 SGHTA and CDR2 FQGTGA. The CDR3 is 13 residues long.

Here the CDR3 DNA reads TGTGCCAGCAGCGCCAGCGGGGGCCTAAAGACCCAGTACTTC. This encodes CASSASGGLKTQYF. The rearrangement links TRBV6-6 to TRBJ2-5; 8 bases map to TRBD2. This CDR3 has 14 amino acids. In germline, CDR1 is MNHNY, CDR2 SVGAGI (reference sequence). V shed 6 bases, J shed 6 bases, and the junction held 9 bases outside the gene matches.

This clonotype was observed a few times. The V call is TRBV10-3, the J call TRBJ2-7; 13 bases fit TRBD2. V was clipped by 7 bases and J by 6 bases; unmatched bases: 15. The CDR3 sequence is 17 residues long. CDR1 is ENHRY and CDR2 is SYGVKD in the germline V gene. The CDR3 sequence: CAITELKGLAGIGEQYF. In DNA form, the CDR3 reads TGTGCCATCACTGAACTAAAGGGACTAGCGGGGATTGGCGAGCAGTACTTC.

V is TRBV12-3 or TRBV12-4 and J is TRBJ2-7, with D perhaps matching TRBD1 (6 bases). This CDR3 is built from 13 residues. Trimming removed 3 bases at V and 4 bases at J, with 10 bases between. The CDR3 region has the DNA TGTGCCAGCAGTTTCCGCCAGGGGTACGAGCAGTACTTC. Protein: CASSFRQGYEQYF.

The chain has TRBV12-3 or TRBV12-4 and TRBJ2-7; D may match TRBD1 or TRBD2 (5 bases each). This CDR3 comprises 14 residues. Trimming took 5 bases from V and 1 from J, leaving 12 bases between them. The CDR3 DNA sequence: TGTGCCAGCAGTCCGGGACGGAATTCCTACGAGCAGTACTTC. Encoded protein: CASSPGRNSYEQYF.

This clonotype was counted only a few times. The CDR3 DNA sequence: TGTGCCAGCATTGTGACTGCGGAGGGAGGGACCCAGTACTTC. Translating it yields CASIVTAEGGTQYF. V and J are TRBV2 and TRBJ2-5; D perhaps matches TRBD2 (6 bases). Germline CDR1 SNHLY, CDR2 FYNNEI. Trimming removed 7 bases from V and 7 bases from J, with 19 bases in between. This CDR3 is built from 14 residues.

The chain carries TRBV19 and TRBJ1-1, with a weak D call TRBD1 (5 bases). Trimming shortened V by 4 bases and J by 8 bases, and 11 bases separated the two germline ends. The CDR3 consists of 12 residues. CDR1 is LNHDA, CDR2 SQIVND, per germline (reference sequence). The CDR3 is CASSTWGVEAFF. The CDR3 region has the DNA TGTGCCAGTAGTACTTGGGGGGTGGAAGCTTTCTTT.

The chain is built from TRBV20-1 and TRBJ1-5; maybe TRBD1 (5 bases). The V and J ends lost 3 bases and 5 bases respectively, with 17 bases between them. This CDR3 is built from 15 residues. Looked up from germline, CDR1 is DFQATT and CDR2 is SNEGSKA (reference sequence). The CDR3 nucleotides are TGCAGTGCTAGTCCCACGGGGGGGACGCATCAGCCCCAGCATTTT. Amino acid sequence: CSASPTGGTHQPQHF.

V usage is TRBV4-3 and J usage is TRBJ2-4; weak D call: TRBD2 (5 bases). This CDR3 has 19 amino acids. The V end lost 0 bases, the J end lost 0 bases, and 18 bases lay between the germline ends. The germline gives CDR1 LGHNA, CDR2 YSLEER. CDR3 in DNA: TGCGCCAGCAGCCAAGAGCCCTCTAGGCCGCGGGTAGCCAAAAACATTCAGTACTTC. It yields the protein CASSQEPSRPRVAKNIQYF.

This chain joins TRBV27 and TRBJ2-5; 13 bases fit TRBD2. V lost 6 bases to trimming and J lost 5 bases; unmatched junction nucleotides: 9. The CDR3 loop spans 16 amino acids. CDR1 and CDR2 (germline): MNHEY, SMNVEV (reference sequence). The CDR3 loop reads CASSPLGTSGAETQYF. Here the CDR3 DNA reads TGTGCCAGCAGCCCCCTGGGGACTAGCGGGGCGGAGACCCAGTACTTC.

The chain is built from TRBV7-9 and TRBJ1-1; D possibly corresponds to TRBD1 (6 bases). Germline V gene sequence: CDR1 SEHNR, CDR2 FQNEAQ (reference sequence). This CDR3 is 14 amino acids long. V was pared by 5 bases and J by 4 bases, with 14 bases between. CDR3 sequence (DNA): TGTGCCAGCAGCCCCGACAGGTGGGGCACTGAAGCTTTCTTT. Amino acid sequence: CASSPDRWGTEAFF.

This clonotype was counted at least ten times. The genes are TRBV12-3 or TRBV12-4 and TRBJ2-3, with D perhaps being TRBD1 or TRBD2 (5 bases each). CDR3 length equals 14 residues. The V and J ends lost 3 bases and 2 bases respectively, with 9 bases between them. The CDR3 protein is CASSLGPPTDTQYF. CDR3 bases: TGTGCCAGCAGTTTGGGACCGCCCACAGATACGCAGTATTTT.

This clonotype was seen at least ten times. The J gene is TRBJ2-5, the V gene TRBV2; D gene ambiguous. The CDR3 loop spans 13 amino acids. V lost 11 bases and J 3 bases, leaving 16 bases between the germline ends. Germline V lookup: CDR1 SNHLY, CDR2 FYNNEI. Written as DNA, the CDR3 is TGTGCCCGCTCGTCGGGCCTAGAAGAGACCCAGTACTTC. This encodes CARSSGLEETQYF. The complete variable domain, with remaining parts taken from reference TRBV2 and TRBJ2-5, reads EPEVTQTPSHQVTQMGQEVILRCVPISNHLYFYWYRQILGQKVEFLVSFYNNEISEKSEIFDDQFSVERPDGSNFTLKIRSTKLEDSAMYFCARSSGLEETQYFGPGTRLLVL.

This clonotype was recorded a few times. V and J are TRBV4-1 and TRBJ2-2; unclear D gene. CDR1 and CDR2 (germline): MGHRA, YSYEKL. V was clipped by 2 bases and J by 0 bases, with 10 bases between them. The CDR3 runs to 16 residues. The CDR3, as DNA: TGCGCCAGCAGCCAAATAGTGAACGCGAACACCGGGGAGCTGTTTTTT. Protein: CASSQIVNANTGELFF.